These T cell receptor beta chains were read from a single sample in a study of cytomegalovirus exposure and HLA in healthy donors. Assay: immunoSEQ multiplex PCR; the TCRdb copy retains only in-frame clones and omits some. The sample lists 120,000 to 150,000 clones; roughly 62% were seen once. The sample taken for sequencing was PBMCs. All receptors derive from a male donor in good health and CMV-seronegative. The CDR3 runs from the conserved cysteine through the conserved F or W. D genes are given only for firm matches. Clone size is given for some rows only: seen once, a few or many times, or a class if the clone is expanded.

CDR3nt,CDR3aa,j_gene,abundance,d_gene,v_gene
TGTGCCAGTAGTAAGGAAAAGGCAGGTTTATTTAGCAATCAGCCCCAGCATTTT,CASSKEKAGLFSNQPQHF,TRBJ1-5,few,NA,TRBV19
TGTGCCAGCTCACCACGGACAGCGGTGCGGGAAAAACTGTTTTTT,CASSPRTAVREKLFF,TRBJ1-4,few,NA,TRBV18
TGTGCCAGCAGACCGACAGGGAACTATGGCTACACCTTC,CASRPTGNYGYTF,TRBJ1-2,NA,TRBD1,TRBV6-1
TGTGCCAGCAGAAGGGACAGGGGGCAGAATGGCTACACCTTC,CASRRDRGQNGYTF,TRBJ1-2,NA,TRBD1,TRBV27
TGTGCCAGCAGCTTGGGAGGTGTGACTGAAGCTTTCTTT,CASSLGGVTEAFF,TRBJ1-1,NA,NA,TRBV7-9
TGTGCCAGCAGCTTTGGGAGGACGGTCAATTCACCCCTCCACTTT,CASSFGRTVNSPLHF,TRBJ1-6,NA,NA,TRBV7-8
TGTGCCAGCAGTCCTACAGGGGCCAACTCCTACGAGCAGTACTTC,CASSPTGANSYEQYF,TRBJ2-7,NA,TRBD1,TRBV28
TGTGCCAGCAGTAGAGGACAGGGTTGGGTCGGTGAGCAGTTCTTC,CASSRGQGWVGEQFF,TRBJ2-1,once,TRBD1,TRBV25-1
TGTGCCAGCAGCCTAAAGGGGCGCGACTATGGCTACACCTTC,CASSLKGRDYGYTF,TRBJ1-2,few,NA,TRBV7-2
TGTGCCAGCAGTGGGGACTCCTACGAGCAGTACTTC,CASSGDSYEQYF,TRBJ2-7,once,NA,TRBV11-2
TGTACGAGTTGTGGGACAGGGACAGATACGCAGTATTTT,CTSCGTGTDTQYF,TRBJ2-3,NA,TRBD1,TRBV28
TGCGCCAGCAGCTCAGGACAGGGAGGCTATGGCTACACCTTC,CASSSGQGGYGYTF,TRBJ1-2,few,TRBD1,TRBV5-1
TGTGCCAGCAGCGACGGGGACAGGTTCACTGAAGCTTTCTTT,CASSDGDRFTEAFF,TRBJ1-1,NA,TRBD1,TRBV9
TGTGCCAGCAGCCACAGGGACTCTGGAAACACCATATATTTT,CASSHRDSGNTIYF,TRBJ1-3,few,NA,TRBV13
TGTGCCAGCAGTGGACGGACGGATCGAACAGGGGGGACTGAAGCTTTCTTT,CASSGRTDRTGGTEAFF,TRBJ1-1,NA,TRBD1,TRBV28
TGTGCCAGCAGACAACAGGGCCTTCGGTCACCCCTCCACTTT,CASRQQGLRSPLHF,TRBJ1-6,few,NA,TRBV2
TGCAGCGTTGCGGTGGAAGGGCGGGGGGGCCCTTGGGGCACAGATACGCAGTATTTT,CSVAVEGRGGPWGTDTQYF,TRBJ2-3,few,TRBD2,TRBV29-1
TGTGCCAGCAGCTTAGCGAACGACAGAGTTCGCTTCAATGAGCAGTTCTTC,CASSLANDRVRFNEQFF,TRBJ2-1,NA,NA,TRBV7-6
TGTGCCGCAGGGGACTATGGCTACACCTTC,CAAGDYGYTF,TRBJ1-2,NA,NA,TRBV6-6
TGTGCCAGCAGACTCTCAGGGGGCTCCTACGAGCAGTACTTC,CASRLSGGSYEQYF,TRBJ2-7,NA,TRBD1,TRBV28
TGTGCCAGTAGTATAGCTGGTGGCAGTAATTCACCCCTCCACTTT,CASSIAGGSNSPLHF,TRBJ1-6,NA,NA,TRBV19
TGTGCCAGCAGCAGATTCCGGGACAGGTCCACCGGGGAGCTGTTTTTT,CASSRFRDRSTGELFF,TRBJ2-2,few,TRBD1,TRBV7-2
TGTGCCAGCAGCTCCCCCGGGGACAGGGGGTACTACGAGCAGTACTTC,CASSSPGDRGYYEQYF,TRBJ2-7,NA,TRBD1,TRBV7-6
TGTGCCAGCACCCCTGGCAGTGGGAGCTTAAAGTTGAACACTGAAGCTTTCTTT,CASTPGSGSLKLNTEAFF,TRBJ1-1,once,NA,TRBV7-6
TGTGCTAGTGGTTTGCCCCCTTTTGCGGGGGAACCCTCCGAGCAGTACTTC,CASGLPPFAGEPSEQYF,TRBJ2-7,NA,TRBD2,TRBV12-5
TGCGCCAGCACCCCGACAGGGATGAACACTGAAGCTTTCTTT,CASTPTGMNTEAFF,TRBJ1-1,few,TRBD1,TRBV5-1
TGCAGCGTTGTAGACCTATTCACAGATACGCAGTATTTT,CSVVDLFTDTQYF,TRBJ2-3,NA,NA,TRBV29-1
TGTGCCAGCAGCTCGGAGGTAACTGGAAACACCATATATTTT,CASSSEVTGNTIYF,TRBJ1-3,few,NA,TRBV7-6
TGTGCCACCAGCAGAGAGACAGTCTATGGCTACACCTTC,CATSRETVYGYTF,TRBJ1-2,NA,NA,TRBV15
TGTGCCAGCTCAGCGGAGGGGATAAGTCAGCCCCAGCATTTT,CASSAEGISQPQHF,TRBJ1-5,NA,NA,TRBV18
TGTGCCAGCAGCTTAGCGTCCCAGCGGGGGATCACAGATACGCAGTATTTT,CASSLASQRGITDTQYF,TRBJ2-3,NA,TRBD2,TRBV7-2